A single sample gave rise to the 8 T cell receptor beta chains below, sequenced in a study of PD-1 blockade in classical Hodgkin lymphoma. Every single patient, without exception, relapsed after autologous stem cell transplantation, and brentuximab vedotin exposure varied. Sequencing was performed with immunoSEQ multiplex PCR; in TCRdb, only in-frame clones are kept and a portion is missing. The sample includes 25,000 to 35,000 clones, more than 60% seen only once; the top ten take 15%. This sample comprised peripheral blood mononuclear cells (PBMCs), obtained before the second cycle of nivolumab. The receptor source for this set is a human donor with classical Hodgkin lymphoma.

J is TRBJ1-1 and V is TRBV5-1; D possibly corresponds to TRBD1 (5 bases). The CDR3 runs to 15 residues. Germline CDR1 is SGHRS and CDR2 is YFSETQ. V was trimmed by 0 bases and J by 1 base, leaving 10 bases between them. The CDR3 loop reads CASSLDPGKNTEAFF. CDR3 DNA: TGCGCCAGCAGCTTGGATCCAGGGAAGAACACTGAAGCTTTCTTT. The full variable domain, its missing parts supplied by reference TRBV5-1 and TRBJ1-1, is KAGVTQTPRYLIKTRGQQVTLSCSPISGHRSVSWYQQTPGQGLQFLFEYFSETQRNKGNFPGRFSGRQFSNSRSEMNVSTLELGDSALYLCASSLDPGKNTEAFFGQGTRLTVV.

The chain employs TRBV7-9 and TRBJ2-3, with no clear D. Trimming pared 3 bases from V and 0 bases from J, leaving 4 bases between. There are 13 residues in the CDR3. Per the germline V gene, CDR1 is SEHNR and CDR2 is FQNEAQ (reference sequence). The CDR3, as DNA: TGTGCCAGCAGCTTTCAGAGCACAGATACGCAGTATTTT. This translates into CASSFQSTDTQYF.

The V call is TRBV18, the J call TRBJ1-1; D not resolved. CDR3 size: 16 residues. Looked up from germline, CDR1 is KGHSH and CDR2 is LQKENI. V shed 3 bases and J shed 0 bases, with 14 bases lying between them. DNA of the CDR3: TGTGCCAGCTCACCGGCGGGCCAAAACATGAACACTGAAGCTTTCTTT. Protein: CASSPAGQNMNTEAFF.

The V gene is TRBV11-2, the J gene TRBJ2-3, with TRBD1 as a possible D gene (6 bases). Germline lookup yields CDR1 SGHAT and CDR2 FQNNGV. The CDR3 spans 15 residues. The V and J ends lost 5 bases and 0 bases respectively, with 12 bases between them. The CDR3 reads CASSLRGFSTDTQYF. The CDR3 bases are TGTGCCAGCAGCCTCAGGGGTTTCAGCACAGATACGCAGTATTTT.

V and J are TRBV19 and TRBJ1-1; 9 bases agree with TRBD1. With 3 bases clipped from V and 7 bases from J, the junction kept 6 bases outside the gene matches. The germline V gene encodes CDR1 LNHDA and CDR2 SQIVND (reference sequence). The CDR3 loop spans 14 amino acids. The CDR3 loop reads CASSMGWGQGEAFF. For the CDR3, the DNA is TGTGCCAGTAGTATGGGATGGGGACAGGGTGAAGCTTTCTTT. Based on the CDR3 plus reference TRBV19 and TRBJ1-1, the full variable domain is DGGITQSPKYLFRKEGQNVTLSCEQNLNHDAMYWYRQDPGQGLRLIYYSQIVNDFQKGDIAEGYSVSREKKESFPLTVTSAQKNPTAFYLCASSMGWGQGEAFFGQGTRLTVV.

CDR3 in DNA: TGCGCCAGCAGCCGCCGACAGGGGGACACCGGGGAGCTGTTTTTT. It encodes CASSRRQGDTGELFF. The V and J genes are TRBV5-1 and TRBJ2-2, with TRBD1 matching 9 bases. The junction had 4 bases not matched to a gene; V was cut back by 4 bases and J by 3 bases. Germline V gene sequence: CDR1 SGHRS, CDR2 YFSETQ. The CDR3 covers 15 residues.

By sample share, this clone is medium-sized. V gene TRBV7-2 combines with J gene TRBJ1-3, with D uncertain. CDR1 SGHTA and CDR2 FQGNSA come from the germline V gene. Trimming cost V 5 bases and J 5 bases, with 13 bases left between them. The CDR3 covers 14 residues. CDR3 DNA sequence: TGTGCCAGCAGCGACGGACGGATTAGAAACACCATATATTTT. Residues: CASSDGRIRNTIYF.

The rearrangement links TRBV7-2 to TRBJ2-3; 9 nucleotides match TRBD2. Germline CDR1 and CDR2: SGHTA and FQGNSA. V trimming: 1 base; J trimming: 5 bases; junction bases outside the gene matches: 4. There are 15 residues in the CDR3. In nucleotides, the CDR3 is TGTGCCAGCAGCTTAGGGCTAGCGGGGAGAGATACGCAGTATTTT. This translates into CASSLGLAGRDTQYF.